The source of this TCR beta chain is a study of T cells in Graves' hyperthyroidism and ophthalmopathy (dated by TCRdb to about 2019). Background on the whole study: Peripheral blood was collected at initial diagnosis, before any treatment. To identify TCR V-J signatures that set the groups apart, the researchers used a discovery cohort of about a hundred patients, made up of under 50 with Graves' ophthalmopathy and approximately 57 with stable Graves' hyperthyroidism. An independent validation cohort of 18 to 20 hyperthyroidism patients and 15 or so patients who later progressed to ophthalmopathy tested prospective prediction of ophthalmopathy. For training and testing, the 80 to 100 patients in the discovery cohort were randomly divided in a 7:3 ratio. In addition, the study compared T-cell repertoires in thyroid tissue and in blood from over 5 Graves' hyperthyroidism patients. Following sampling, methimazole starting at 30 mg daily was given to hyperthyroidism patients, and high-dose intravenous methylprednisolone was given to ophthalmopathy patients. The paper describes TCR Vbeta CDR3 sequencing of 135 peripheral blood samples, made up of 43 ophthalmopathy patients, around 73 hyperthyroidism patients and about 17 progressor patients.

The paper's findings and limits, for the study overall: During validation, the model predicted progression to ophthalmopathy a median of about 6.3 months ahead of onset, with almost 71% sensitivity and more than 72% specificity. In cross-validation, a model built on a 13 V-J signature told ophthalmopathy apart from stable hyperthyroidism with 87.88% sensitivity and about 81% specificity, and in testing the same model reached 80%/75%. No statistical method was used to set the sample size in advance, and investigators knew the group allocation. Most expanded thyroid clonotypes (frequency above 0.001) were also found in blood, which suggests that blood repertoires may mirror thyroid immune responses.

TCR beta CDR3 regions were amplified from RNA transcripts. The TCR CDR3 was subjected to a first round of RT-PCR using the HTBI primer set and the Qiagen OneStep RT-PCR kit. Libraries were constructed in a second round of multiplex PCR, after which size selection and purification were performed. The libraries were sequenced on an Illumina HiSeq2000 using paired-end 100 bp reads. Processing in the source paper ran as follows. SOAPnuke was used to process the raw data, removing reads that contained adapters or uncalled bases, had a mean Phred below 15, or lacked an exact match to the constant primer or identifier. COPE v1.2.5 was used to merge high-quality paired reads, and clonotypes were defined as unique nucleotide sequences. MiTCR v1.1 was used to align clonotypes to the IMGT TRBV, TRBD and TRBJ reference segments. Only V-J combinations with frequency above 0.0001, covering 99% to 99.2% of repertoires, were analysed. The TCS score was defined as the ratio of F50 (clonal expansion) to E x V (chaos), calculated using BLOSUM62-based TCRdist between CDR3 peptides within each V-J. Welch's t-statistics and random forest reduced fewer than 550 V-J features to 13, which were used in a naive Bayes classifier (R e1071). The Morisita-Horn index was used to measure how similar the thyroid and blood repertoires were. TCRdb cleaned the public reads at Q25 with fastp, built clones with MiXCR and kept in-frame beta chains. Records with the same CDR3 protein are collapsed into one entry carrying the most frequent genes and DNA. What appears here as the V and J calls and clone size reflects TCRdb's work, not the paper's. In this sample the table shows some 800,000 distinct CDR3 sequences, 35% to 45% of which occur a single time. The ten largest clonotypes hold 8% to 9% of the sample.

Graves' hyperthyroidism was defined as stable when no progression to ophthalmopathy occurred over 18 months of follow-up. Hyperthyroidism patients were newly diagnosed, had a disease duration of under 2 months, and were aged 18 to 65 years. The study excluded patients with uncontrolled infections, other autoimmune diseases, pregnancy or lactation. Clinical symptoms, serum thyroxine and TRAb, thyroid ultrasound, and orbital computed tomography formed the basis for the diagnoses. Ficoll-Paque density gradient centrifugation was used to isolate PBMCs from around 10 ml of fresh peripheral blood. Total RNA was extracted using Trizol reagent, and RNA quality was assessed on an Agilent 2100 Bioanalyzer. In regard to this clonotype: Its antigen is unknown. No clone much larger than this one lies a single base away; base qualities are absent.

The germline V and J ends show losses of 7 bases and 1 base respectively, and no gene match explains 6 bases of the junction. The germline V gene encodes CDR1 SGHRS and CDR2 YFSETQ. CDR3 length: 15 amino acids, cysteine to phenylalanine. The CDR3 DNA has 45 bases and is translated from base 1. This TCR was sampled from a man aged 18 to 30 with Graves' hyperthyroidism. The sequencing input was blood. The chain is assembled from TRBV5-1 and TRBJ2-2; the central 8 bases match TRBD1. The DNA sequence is TGCGCCAGCCGTGGGGGGACAGGGAACACCGGGGAGCTGTTTTTT. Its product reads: CASRGGTGNTGELFF.